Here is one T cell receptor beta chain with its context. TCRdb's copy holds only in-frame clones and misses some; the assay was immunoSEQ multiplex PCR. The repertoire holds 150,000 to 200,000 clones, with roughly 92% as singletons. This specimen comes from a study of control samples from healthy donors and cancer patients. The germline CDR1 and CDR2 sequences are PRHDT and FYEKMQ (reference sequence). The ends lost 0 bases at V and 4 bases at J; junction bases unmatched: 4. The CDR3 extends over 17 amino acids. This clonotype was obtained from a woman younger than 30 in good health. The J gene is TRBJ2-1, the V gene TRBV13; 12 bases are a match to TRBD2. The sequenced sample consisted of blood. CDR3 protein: CASSLGSLAGGYNEQFF. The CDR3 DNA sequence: TGTGCCAGCAGCTTAGGCTCCCTAGCGGGGGGGTACAATGAGCAGTTCTTC. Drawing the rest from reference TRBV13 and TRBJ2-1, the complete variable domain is AAGVIQSPRHLIKEKRETATLKCYPIPRHDTVYWYQQGPGQDPQFLISFYEKMQSDKGSIPDRFSAQQFSDYHSELNMSSLELGDSALYFCASSLGSLAGGYNEQFFGPGTRLTVL.